The 22 T cell receptor beta chains below all came from one sample that was sequenced in a study of blood T cell repertoires in COVID-19 (dated by TCRdb to 2020 to 2021). Libraries were prepared through the immunoSEQ multiplex PCR assay. This immuneACCESS table, as held by TCRdb, lists in-frame sequences with V and J called but not all clones. Of the missing ones, under half trace to an unresolved V gene in checked studies; the others have no known cause. This sample lists around 130,000 clones; around 85% were detected once. The ten top clones hold around 19% of the sample. Sequencing used peripheral blood. The receptor source for this set is a woman between 50 and 59 years old who had recovered from COVID-19.

The V call is TRBV27, the J call TRBJ1-4; D not certain. Trimming cost V 5 bases and J 7 bases, with 17 bases left between them. Per germline, CDR1 MNHEY and CDR2 SMNVEV (reference sequence). The CDR3 consists of 15 residues. The CDR3: CASSAGWGKGEKLFF. The CDR3 bases are TGTGCCAGCAGTGCGGGATGGGGTAAAGGTGAAAAACTGTTTTTT.

The chain links TRBV19 to TRBJ2-3; D not resolved. CDR1 and CDR2 (germline): LNHDA, SQIVND (reference sequence). Trimming removed 5 bases at V and 3 bases at J, with 15 bases between. CDR3 length: 15 residues. The chain's CDR3 is CASSDNRRITDTQYF. The CDR3 DNA reads as TGTGCCAGTAGTGACAACAGACGTATAACAGATACGCAGTATTTT.

The chain couples TRBV7-2 to TRBJ2-1; 8 nucleotides match TRBD2. CDR1 is SGHTA, CDR2 FQGNSA, per germline. CDR3 length: 17 residues. Losses at the gene ends were 1 base for V and 0 bases for J; bases not matched to a gene: 5. CDR3 sequence (DNA): TGTGCCAGCAGCTTAGGGACCGGGACTAGCTCCTACAATGAGCAGTTCTTC. It encodes CASSLGTGTSSYNEQFF.

This chain connects TRBV3-1 (or the pseudogene TRBV3-2) to TRBJ2-1, with D possibly TRBD1 on 5 matching bases. The V gene lost 1 base and the J gene lost 5 bases, with 15 bases spanning the gap. Germline values: CDR1 LGHDT, CDR2 YNNKEL (reference sequence). This CDR3 has 16 residues. CDR3 sequence: CASSQALRQLNNEQFF. The CDR3 region has the DNA TGTGCCAGCAGCCAAGCTTTGAGACAGCTTAACAATGAGCAGTTCTTC.

The rearrangement links TRBV9 to TRBJ2-3, with TRBD2 matching 16 bases. This CDR3 is 19 amino acids long. Per the germline V gene, CDR1 is SGDLS and CDR2 is YYNGEE. V shed 4 bases and J 3 bases; nucleotides not matched to a gene: 11. For the CDR3, the DNA is TGTGCCAGCAGCCCTCGGGGGACTAGCGGGAGGGCCGGTACAGATACGCAGTATTTT. As protein: CASSPRGTSGRAGTDTQYF.

The V gene is TRBV9, the J gene TRBJ1-1; D is ambiguous. The germline V gene has CDR1 SGDLS and CDR2 YYNGEE. There are 14 residues in the CDR3. V shed 0 bases and J shed 0 bases, with 6 bases lying between them. CDR3 DNA sequence: TGTGCCAGCAGCGTAGTAGTGATGAACACTGAAGCTTTCTTT. Encoded protein: CASSVVVMNTEAFF.

Here the CDR3 DNA reads TGTGCCAGCAGTCTGACAGGGGTTAATGAAAAACTGTTTTTT. Amino acid sequence: CASSLTGVNEKLFF. The chain links TRBV7-2 to TRBJ1-4; 8 bases agree with TRBD1. Trimming removed 6 bases from V and 4 bases from J; junction bases left unmatched: 4. This CDR3 is 14 amino acids long. Germline V gene data show CDR1 as SGHTA and CDR2 as FQGNSA.

The V call is TRBV6-5, the J call TRBJ2-3; D not resolved. The germline gives CDR1 MNHEY, CDR2 SVGAGI. Between the trimmed V and J ends, which lost 5 bases and 2 bases, there was a span of 8 bases. This CDR3 comprises 13 residues. As DNA, the CDR3 is TGTGCCAGCAGTCCGGGTTACACAGATACGCAGTATTTT. Protein: CASSPGYTDTQYF.

There are a few counts of this clone. The chain links TRBV6-2 or TRBV6-3 to TRBJ2-7; D call uncertain. V was trimmed by 0 bases and J by 0 bases, leaving 9 bases between them. Germline lookup yields CDR1 MNHEY and CDR2 SVGEGT. The CDR3 extends over 15 amino acids. The CDR3 nucleotides read TGTGCCAGCAGTTACTCCGGGTTCCTCTCCTACGAGCAGTACTTC. Its translation: CASSYSGFLSYEQYF.

The chain joins TRBV4-2 to TRBJ2-1; D gene ambiguous. The CDR3 is 17 amino acids. V lost 0 bases to trimming and J lost 0 bases, with 12 bases between them. In germline, CDR1 is LGHNA, CDR2 YNFKEQ. CDR3: CASSQEPVQSSYNEQFF. CDR3 nucleotides: TGTGCCAGCAGCCAAGAACCGGTTCAAAGCTCCTACAATGAGCAGTTCTTC.

The chain links TRBV9 to TRBJ2-1; D unresolved. The V gene lost 0 bases and the J gene lost 7 bases, with 8 bases spanning the gap. This CDR3 has 13 residues. The germline CDR1 and CDR2 sequences are SGDLS and YYNGEE. Here the CDR3 DNA reads TGTGCCAGCAGCGTAGATCCTTTTAATGAGCAGTTCTTC. Amino acid sequence: CASSVDPFNEQFF.

V gene TRBV10-1 combines with J gene TRBJ2-1; TRBD2 matches 8 bases. The CDR3 runs to 14 residues. CDR1 and CDR2 from the germline V gene are WNHNN and SYGVQD (reference sequence). Trimming at V came to 6 bases and at J to 8 bases, leaving 9 bases not matched to a gene. CDR3 coding DNA: TGCGCCAGCAGACCGGGACTAGAGGGGGATGAGCAGTTCTTC. It codes for CASRPGLEGDEQFF.

The chain employs TRBV15 and TRBJ2-2; TRBD2 matches at 9 bases. In germline, CDR1 is LNHNV, CDR2 YYDKDF (reference sequence). The V and J ends lost 1 base and 3 bases, in that order; junction bases with no gene match: 0. There are 15 residues in the CDR3. As DNA, the CDR3 is TGTGCCACCAGCAGAGGACTAGCGGACACCGGGGAGCTGTTTTTT. Protein product: CATSRGLADTGELFF. Supplemented by reference TRBV15 and TRBJ2-2, the full variable domain reads DAMVIQNPRYQVTQFGKPVTLSCSQTLNHNVMYWYQQKSSQAPKLLFHYYDKDFNNEADTPDNFQSRRPNTSFCFLDIRSPGLGDTAMYLCATSRGLADTGELFFGEGSRLTVL.

The chain links TRBV7-9 to TRBJ1-2; weak D call: TRBD1 (6 bases). V lost 2 bases and J 4 bases, leaving 14 bases between the germline ends. Per the germline V gene, CDR1 is SEHNR and CDR2 is FQNEAQ (reference sequence). The length of the CDR3 is 15 residues. CDR3 protein: CASSLNEGGTYGYTF. As DNA, the CDR3 is TGTGCCAGCAGCTTAAATGAGGGGGGGACCTATGGCTACACCTTC.

The chain joins TRBV6-5 to TRBJ1-2; 7 bases match TRBD1. Losses at the gene ends were 0 bases for V and 7 bases for J; bases not matched to a gene: 8. Germline assignment: CDR1 MNHEY and CDR2 SVGAGI. This CDR3 comprises 15 residues. The CDR3 protein is CASSYSNRGKAGYTF. The CDR3 DNA follows: TGTGCCAGCAGTTACTCGAACAGGGGAAAGGCTGGCTACACCTTC.

This chain joins TRBV10-3 and TRBJ2-7, with D possibly being TRBD2 (5 bases). Trimming left V 0 bases short and J 3 bases short, with 9 bases between. Germline CDR1 ENHRY, CDR2 SYGVKD. The CDR3 is 14 residues long. The CDR3 region has the DNA TGTGCCATCAGTGAGTCTCGGGGAAACTACGAGCAGTACTTC. Its protein is CAISESRGNYEQYF.

The chain combines TRBV7-7 with TRBJ2-3, with D unclear. Germline V gene sequence: CDR1 SSHAT, CDR2 FNYEAQ (reference sequence). The ends were cut back, 1 base at V and 9 bases at J, with 14 bases in the middle. This CDR3 is built from 14 residues. CDR3 loop: CASSLGALPMTQYF. CDR3 sequence (DNA): TGTGCCAGCAGCTTAGGGGCGCTACCTATGACGCAGTATTTT.

V is TRBV28 and J is TRBJ2-3; tentative D call: TRBD2 (5 bases). With 7 bases removed from V and 6 bases from J, the gap between germline ends came to 23 bases. The CDR3 consists of 16 residues. Germline lookup yields CDR1 MDHEN and CDR2 SYDVKM. As DNA, the CDR3 is TGTGCCAGCACCCCCGCCAACAGTTTCCGAGGGGATACGCAGTATTTT. Translated: CASTPANSFRGDTQYF. Full variable domain (rest looked up from reference TRBV28 and TRBJ2-3): DVKVTQSSRYLVKRTGEKVFLECVQDMDHENMFWYRQDPGLGLRLIYFSYDVKMKEKGDIPEGYSVSREKKERFSLILESASTNQTSMYLCASTPANSFRGDTQYFGPGTRLTVL.

The gene calls are TRBV9 and TRBJ1-2; D perhaps matches TRBD1 (5 bases). CDR1 is SGDLS, CDR2 YYNGEE, per germline. The V end lost 4 bases, the J end lost 4 bases, and 14 bases lay between the germline ends. This CDR3 is built from 14 residues. Here the CDR3 reads CASSTAGQPYGYTF. The DNA of the CDR3 is TGTGCCAGCAGCACAGCGGGGCAGCCCTATGGCTACACCTTC. The whole variable domain, remainder taken from reference TRBV9 and TRBJ1-2, is DSGVTQTPKHLITATGQRVTLRCSPRSGDLSVYWYQQSLDQGLQFLIQYYNGEERAKGNILERFSAQQFPDLHSELNLSSLELGDSALYFCASSTAGQPYGYTFGSGTRLTVV.

This clone was counted many times. The identical CDR3 is also encoded by other nucleotide sequences in the sample. The V and J genes are TRBV5-6 and TRBJ2-5; the match to TRBD2 covers 11 bases. The CDR3 consists of 15 residues. Trimming at V came to 1 base and at J to 2 bases, leaving 1 base not matched to a gene. Germline values: CDR1 SGHDT, CDR2 YYEEEE. CDR3 sequence (DNA): TGTGCCAGCAGCTTGACTAGCGGGGGACAAGAGACCCAGTACTTC. Translation gives CASSLTSGGQETQYF.

This chain connects TRBV6-5 to TRBJ2-3; the D gene is possibly TRBD2 (6 bases). The CDR3 spans 15 residues. Trimming shortened V by 6 bases and J by 3 bases, and 16 bases separated the two germline ends. The germline gives CDR1 MNHEY, CDR2 SVGAGI. CDR3 protein: CASSPSGTGTDTQYF. CDR3 nucleotides: TGTGCCAGCAGCCCATCCGGGACTGGGACAGATACGCAGTATTTT.

This clone has a single count. The chain joins TRBV6-5 to TRBJ1-3; TRBD1 matches at 7 bases. The CDR3 contains 15 residues. From germline, CDR1 is MNHEY and CDR2 SVGAGI. V trimming: 8 bases; J trimming: 0 bases; junction bases outside the gene matches: 7. CDR3 residues: CASFRDSSSGNTIYF. CDR3 sequence (DNA): TGTGCCAGCTTTCGGGACAGCAGCTCTGGAAACACCATATATTTT.